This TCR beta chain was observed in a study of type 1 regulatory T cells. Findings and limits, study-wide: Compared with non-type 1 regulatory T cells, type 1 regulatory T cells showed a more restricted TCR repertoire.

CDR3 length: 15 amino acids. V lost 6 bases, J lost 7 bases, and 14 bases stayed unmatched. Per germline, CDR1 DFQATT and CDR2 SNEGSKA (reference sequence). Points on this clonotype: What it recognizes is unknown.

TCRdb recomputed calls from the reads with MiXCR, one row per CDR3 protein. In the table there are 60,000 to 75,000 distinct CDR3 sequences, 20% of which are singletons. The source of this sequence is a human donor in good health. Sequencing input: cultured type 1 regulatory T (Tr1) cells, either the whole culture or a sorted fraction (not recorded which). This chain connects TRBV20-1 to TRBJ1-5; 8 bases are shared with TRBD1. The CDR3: CSAGIGQGSTQPQHF. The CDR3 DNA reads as TGCAGTGCAGGGATAGGACAGGGTTCGACGCAGCCCCAGCATTTT.